A selection of T cell receptor beta chains follows, all from one sample in a study of cytomegalovirus exposure and HLA in healthy donors. The protocol was immunoSEQ multiplex PCR, while the TCRdb copy is restricted to in-frame clones and leaves out a portion. The sample contains approximately 150,000 clones, 65% to 85% of which appear only once. The source material was PBMCs. All receptors come from a male donor in good health and CMV-seronegative. CDR3s leave out the opening cysteine and the closing phenylalanine or tryptophan. Fields, in order: CDR3 length, J gene, V gene, CDR3 protein.

>15|TRBJ1-4|TRBV5-4
ASSSKGGDRASEKLF
>10|TRBJ2-1|TRBV18
ASSYPRNEQF
>12|TRBJ2-7|TRBV11-2
ASSSTSAWVEQY
>12|TRBJ2-7|TRBV4-1
ASSQRDRTYEQY
>16|TRBJ2-5|TRBV7-2
ASSLDPPTGGGQETQY
>14|TRBJ1-4|TRBV5-4
ASSRKAQGANEKLF
>13|TRBJ1-1|TRBV7-8
ASSLQGALSTEAF
>9|TRBJ2-1|TRBV18
ASSPDREQF
>12|TRBJ2-5|TRBV7-2
ASSPNRAGETQY
>12|TRBJ2-7|TRBV10-3
AITGGAGLGEQY
>11|TRBJ1-2|TRBV30
AWSGDRNYGYT
>13|.|TRBV4-2
ASSQDEGTTYEQY
>12|TRBJ2-1|TRBV29-1
SVSFSGRVNEQF
>11|TRBJ2-7|TRBV5-1
ASSNGLAYEQY
>11|TRBJ1-1|TRBV15
ATSWGGNTEAF
>11|TRBJ2-5|TRBV9
ASSVVQGETQY
>12|TRBJ1-2|TRBV5-1
ASSLGLAGYGYT
>14|TRBJ1-2|TRBV5-8
ASSNQWGEANYGYT
>9|TRBJ2-5|TRBV20-1
SGWGGETQY
>11|TRBJ1-1|TRBV7-8
ASSPPAPGGAF
>11|TRBJ2-5|TRBV9
ASSYYPGETQY
>15|TRBJ2-7|TRBV5-5
ASSLAMSGRGGYEQY